Listed here is a single T cell receptor beta chain. Some clones are missing from TCRdb's copy, which holds only in-frame ones; the method was immunoSEQ multiplex PCR. The sample includes 60,000 or so clones, approximately 90% of them seen just once. These data are taken from a study of T cell changes during pregnancy in multiple sclerosis. The germline V gene encodes CDR1 LNHNV and CDR2 YYDKDF (reference sequence). The CDR3 covers 17 residues. The ends lost 0 bases at V and 5 bases at J; junction bases unmatched: 7. This chain uses TRBV15 with TRBJ1-1; 12 bases align to TRBD1. This TCR was recovered from a female donor in good health, enrolled as a control in a pregnancy study. Sequenced here: peripheral blood, sampled in the first trimester of pregnancy. CDR3 sequence (DNA): TGTGCCACCAGCAGAGAGGGGACAGGGGGCCGGCGAACTGAAGCTTTCTTT. Translated: CATSREGTGGRRTEAFF.